This T cell receptor (beta chain) was sequenced for a study of blood T cell repertoires in COVID-19. Across the whole study: COVID-19 samples collected from the United States, Italy and Spain covered acute and convalescent phases. In each case, the material was cDNA or gDNA derived from T cells, B-cell-depleted T cells, or PBMCs.

Germline-derived CDR1 and CDR2 are LNHDA and SQIVND (reference sequence). The CDR3 consists of 17 residues. With V trimmed by 5 bases and J by 6 bases, 11 bases remained unmatched. Authors' data handling: The authors estimated nucleated cell counts from reference gene primer amplification. The data were produced by immunoSEQ multiplex PCR, yet TCRdb's version contains in-frame clones alone and is incomplete. The V and J calls and clone size come from that table; D and trimming were worked out from the DNA. The sample comprises 200,000 to 250,000 clones, 70% to 90% of which are singletons, and about 5% rests with the top ten.

Material for sequencing was peripheral blood. V and J are TRBV19 and TRBJ2-3, with 13 bases that match TRBD2. The sequence was obtained from a woman between 35 and 50 years old with acute or convalescent COVID-19. This chain's CDR3 is CASSAWTSGGGRDTQYF. DNA for the CDR3: TGTGCCAGTAGTGCCTGGACTAGCGGGGGTGGCCGTGATACGCAGTATTTT.